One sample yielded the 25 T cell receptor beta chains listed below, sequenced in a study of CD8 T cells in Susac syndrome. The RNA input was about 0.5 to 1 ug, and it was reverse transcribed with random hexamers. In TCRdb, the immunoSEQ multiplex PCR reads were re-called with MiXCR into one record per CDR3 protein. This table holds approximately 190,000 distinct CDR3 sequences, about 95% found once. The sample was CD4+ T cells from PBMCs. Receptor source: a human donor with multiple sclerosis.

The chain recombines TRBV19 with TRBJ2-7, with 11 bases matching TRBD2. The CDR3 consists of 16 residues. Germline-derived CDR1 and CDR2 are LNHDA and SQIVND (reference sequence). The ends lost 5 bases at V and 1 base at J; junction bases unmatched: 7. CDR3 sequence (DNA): TGTGCCAGTAGTGACACGGGACTAGCGGCTTCCTACGAGCAGTACTTC. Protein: CASSDTGLAASYEQYF.

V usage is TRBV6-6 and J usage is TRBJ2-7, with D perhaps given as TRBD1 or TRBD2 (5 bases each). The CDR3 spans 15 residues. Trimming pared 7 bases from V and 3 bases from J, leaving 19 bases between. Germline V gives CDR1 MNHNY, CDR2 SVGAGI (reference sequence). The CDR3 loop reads CASITRDAGYYEQYF. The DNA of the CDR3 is TGTGCCAGCATAACACGGGACGCCGGGTACTACGAGCAGTACTTC.

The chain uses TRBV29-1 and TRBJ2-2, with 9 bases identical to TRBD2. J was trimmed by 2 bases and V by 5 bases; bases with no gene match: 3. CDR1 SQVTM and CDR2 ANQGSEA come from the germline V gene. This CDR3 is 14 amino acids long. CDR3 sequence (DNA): TGCAGCGTTCCGACTAGCGGAAACACCGGGGAGCTGTTTTTT. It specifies CSVPTSGNTGELFF.

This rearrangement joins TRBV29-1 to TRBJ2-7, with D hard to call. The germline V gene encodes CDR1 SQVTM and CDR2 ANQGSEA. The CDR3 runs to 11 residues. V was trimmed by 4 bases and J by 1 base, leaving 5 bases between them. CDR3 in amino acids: CSVGSSYEQYF. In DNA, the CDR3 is TGCAGCGTTGGATCGTCCTACGAGCAGTACTTC.

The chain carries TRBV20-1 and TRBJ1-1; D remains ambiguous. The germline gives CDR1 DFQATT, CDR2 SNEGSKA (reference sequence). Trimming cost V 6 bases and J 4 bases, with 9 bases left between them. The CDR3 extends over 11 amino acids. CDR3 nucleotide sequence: TGCAGTGCCCCCCGCGGCACTGAAGCTTTCTTT. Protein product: CSAPRGTEAFF.

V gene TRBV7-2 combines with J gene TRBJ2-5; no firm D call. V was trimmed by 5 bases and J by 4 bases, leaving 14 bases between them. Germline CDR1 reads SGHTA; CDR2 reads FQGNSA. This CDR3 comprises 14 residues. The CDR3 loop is CASSPPTGGETQYF. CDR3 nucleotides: TGTGCCAGCAGCCCGCCGACGGGTGGAGAGACCCAGTACTTC.

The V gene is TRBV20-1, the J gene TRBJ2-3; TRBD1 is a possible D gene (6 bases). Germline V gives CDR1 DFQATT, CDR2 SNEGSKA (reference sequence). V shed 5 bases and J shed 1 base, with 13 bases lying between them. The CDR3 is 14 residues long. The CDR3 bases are TGCAGTGCTGTACAGGGTCCCGGCACAGATACGCAGTATTTT. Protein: CSAVQGPGTDTQYF.

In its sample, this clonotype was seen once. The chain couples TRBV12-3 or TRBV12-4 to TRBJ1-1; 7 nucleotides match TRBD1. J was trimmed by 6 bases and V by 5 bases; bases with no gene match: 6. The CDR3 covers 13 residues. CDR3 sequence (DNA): TGTGCCAGCAGTATACAGGGGAGGGCTGAAGCTTTCTTT. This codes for CASSIQGRAEAFF.

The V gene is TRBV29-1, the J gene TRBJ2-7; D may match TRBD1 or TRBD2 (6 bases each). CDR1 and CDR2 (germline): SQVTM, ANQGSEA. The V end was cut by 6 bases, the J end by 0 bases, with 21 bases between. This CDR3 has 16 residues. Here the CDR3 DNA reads TGCAGCGTGGCGGCCCATGGGGGGACAAGCTCCTACGAGCAGTACTTC. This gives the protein CSVAAHGGTSSYEQYF.

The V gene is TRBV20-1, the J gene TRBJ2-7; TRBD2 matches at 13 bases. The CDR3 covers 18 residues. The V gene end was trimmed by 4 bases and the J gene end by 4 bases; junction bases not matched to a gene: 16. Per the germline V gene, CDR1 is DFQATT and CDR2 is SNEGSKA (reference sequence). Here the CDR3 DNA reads TGCAGTGCTATTCCGGGACTAGCGGGGCCCTTACCGGAATACGAGCAGTACTTC. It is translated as CSAIPGLAGPLPEYEQYF.

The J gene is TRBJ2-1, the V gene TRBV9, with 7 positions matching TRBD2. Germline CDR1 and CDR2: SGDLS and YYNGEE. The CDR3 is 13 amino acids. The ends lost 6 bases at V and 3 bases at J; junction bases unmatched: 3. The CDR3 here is CASTTSHYNEQFF. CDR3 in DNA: TGTGCCAGCACGACTAGCCACTACAATGAGCAGTTCTTC.

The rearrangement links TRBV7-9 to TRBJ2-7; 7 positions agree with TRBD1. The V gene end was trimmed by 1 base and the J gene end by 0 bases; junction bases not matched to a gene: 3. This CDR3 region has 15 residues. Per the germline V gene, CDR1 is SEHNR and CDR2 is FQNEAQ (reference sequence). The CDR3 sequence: CASSLGGQPSYEQYF. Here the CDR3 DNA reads TGTGCCAGCAGCTTAGGGGGACAGCCCTCCTACGAGCAGTACTTC.

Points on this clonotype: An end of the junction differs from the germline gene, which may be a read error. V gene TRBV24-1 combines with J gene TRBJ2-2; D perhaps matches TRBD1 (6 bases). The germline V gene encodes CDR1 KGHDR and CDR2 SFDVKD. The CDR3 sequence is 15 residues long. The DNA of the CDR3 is TGTGCCACCAGCCGCCGACAGGTCGGGACCGGGGAGCCGTTTTTT. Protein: CATSRRQVGTGEPFF.

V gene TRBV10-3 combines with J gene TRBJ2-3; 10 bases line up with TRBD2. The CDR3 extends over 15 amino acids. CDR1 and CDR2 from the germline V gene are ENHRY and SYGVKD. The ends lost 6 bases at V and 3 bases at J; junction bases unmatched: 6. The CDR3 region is CAISPSGRGTDTQYF. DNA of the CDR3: TGTGCCATCAGCCCTAGCGGGAGAGGGACAGATACGCAGTATTTT.

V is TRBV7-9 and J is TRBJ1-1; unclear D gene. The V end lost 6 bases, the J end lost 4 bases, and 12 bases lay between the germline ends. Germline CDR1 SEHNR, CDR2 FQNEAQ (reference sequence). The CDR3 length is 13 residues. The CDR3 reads CASSSGRSTEAFF. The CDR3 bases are TGTGCCAGCAGTTCGGGTAGGAGCACTGAAGCTTTCTTT. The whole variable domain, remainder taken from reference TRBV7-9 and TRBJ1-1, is DTGVSQNPRHKITKRGQNVTFRCDPISEHNRLYWYRQTLGQGPEFLTYFQNEAQLEKSRLLSDRFSAERPKGSFSTLEIQRTEQGDSAMYLCASSSGRSTEAFFGQGTRLTVV.

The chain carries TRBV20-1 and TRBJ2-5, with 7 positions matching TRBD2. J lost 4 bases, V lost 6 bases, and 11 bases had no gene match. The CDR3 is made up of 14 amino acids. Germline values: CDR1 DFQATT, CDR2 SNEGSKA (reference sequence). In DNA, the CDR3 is TGCAGTGCCCCCGAGGCGGGAGCACGAGAGACCCAGTACTTC. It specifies CSAPEAGARETQYF.

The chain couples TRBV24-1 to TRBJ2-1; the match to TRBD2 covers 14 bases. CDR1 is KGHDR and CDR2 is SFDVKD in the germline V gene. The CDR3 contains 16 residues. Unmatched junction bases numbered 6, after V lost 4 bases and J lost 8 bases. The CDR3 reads CATSDRTSGRWDEQFF. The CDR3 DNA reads TGTGCCACCAGTGACAGGACTAGCGGGAGGTGGGATGAGCAGTTCTTC.

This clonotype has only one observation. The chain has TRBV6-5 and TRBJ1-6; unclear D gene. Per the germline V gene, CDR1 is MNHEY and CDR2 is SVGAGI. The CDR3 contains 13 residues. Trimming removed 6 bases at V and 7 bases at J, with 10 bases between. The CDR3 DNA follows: TGTGCCAGCAGATTAGACGGGAATTCACCCCTCCACTTT. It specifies CASRLDGNSPLHF.

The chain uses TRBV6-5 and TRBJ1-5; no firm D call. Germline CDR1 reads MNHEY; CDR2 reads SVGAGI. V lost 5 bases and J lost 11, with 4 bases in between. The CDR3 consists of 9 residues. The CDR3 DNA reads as TGTGCCAGCAGTCTGGCCCAGCATTTT. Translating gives CASSLAQHF.

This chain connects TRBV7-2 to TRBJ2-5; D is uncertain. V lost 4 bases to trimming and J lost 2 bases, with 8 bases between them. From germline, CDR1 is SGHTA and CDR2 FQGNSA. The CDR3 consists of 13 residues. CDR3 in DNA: TGTGCCAGCAGCTCTCGCATTCAAGAGACCCAGTACTTC. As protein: CASSSRIQETQYF.

The CDR3 is CASSQRGSGNTEAFF. The CDR3 coding sequence is TGTGCCAGCAGCCAGAGAGGGTCTGGGAACACTGAAGCTTTCTTT. The chain links TRBV3-1 to TRBJ1-1; D unresolved. Germline V gives CDR1 LGHDT, CDR2 YNNKEL (reference sequence). V lost 3 bases and J 1 base, leaving 12 bases between the germline ends. This CDR3 contains 15 residues.

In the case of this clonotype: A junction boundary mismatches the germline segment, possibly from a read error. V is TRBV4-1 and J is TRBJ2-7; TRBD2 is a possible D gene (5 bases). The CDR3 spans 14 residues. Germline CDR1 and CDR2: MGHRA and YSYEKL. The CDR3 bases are TGCGCCAGCAGCCAAGAGGGGAGACGTAGGGAGCAGCACTTC. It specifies CASSQEGRRREQHF.

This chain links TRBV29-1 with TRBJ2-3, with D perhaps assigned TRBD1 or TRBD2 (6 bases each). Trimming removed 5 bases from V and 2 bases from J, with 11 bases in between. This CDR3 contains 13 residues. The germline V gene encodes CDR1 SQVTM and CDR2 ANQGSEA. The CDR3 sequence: CSVPGATTDTQYF. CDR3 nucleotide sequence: TGCAGCGTTCCGGGGGCAACCACAGATACGCAGTATTTT.

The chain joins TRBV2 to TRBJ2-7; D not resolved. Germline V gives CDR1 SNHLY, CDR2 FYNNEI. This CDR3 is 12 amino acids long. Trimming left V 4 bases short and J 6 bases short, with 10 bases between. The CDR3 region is CASSGQSGEQYF. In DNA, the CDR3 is TGTGCCAGCAGTGGGCAATCGGGCGAGCAGTACTTC.

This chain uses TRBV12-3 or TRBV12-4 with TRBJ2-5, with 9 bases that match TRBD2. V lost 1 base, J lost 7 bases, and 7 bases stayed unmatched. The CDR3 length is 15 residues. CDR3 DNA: TGTGCCAGCAGTTTAGGTGGACTAGCGCGGGGGACCCAGTACTTC. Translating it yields CASSLGGLARGTQYF.